This T cell receptor beta chain stems from a study of PD-1 blockade in classical Hodgkin lymphoma. Study-level background: A 3 mg/kg intravenous dose of nivolumab was received by patients every 2 weeks.

CDR1 is SQVTM, CDR2 ANQGSEA, per germline. V was pared by 6 bases and J by 4 bases, with 16 bases between. The CDR3 sequence is 13 residues long. Points on this clone: Its antigen is unidentified.

After autologous stem cell transplantation all patients relapsed, and prior brentuximab vedotin exposure differed between cohorts. This table comes from immunoSEQ multiplex PCR, and its TCRdb copy is limited to in-frame clones, with some not included. The sample holds 45,000 to 60,000 clones, about 84% seen once. The study's findings and limits: The study found that TCR diversity rose significantly by C4D1 in CD4+ but not CD8+ cells.

The TCR was taken from a human donor with classical Hodgkin lymphoma. The rearrangement joins TRBV29-1 to TRBJ2-7; D might be TRBD1 or TRBD2, each matching 5 bases. This specimen consisted of peripheral blood mononuclear cells (PBMCs), obtained at baseline. The CDR3 loop reads CSVSGTSRYEQYF. The CDR3 region has the DNA TGCAGCGTGTCCGGGACCTCCCGGTACGAGCAGTACTTC.